A single sample gave rise to the 14 T cell receptor beta chains below, sequenced in a study of cytomegalovirus exposure and HLA in healthy donors (dated by TCRdb to about 2017). The library was produced with the immunoSEQ multiplex PCR assay. The multiplex PCR relied on a mix of 60 forward primers for TCR Vbeta segments and 13 reverse primers for TCR Jbeta segments. TCRdb obtained this table from immuneACCESS and retained in-frame rearrangements with V and J assigned. These tables miss some clones; where compared with another copy, unresolved V genes account for less than half of the shortfall, and the remainder is unexplained. This sample lists approximately 98,000 clones; about 74% were detected once. The ten largest clones add up to about 2% of the sample. Sequencing used PBMCs. Receptors were obtained from a male donor in good health and CMV-seronegative.

The chain has TRBV7-9 and TRBJ2-1; TRBD1 agrees at 7 bases. The CDR3 totals 18 residues. The germline gives CDR1 SEHNR, CDR2 FQNEAQ (reference sequence). The J segment lost 6 bases and the V segment lost 5 bases, leaving 19 bases of the junction unmatched. DNA for the CDR3: TGTGCCAGCAGCCCTGACAGGGTGAATCGGGAATACGTCAATGAGCAGTTCTTC. This gives the protein CASSPDRVNREYVNEQFF. Full variable domain (remainder filled in from reference TRBV7-9 and TRBJ2-1): DTGVSQNPRHKITKRGQNVTFRCDPISEHNRLYWYRQTLGQGPEFLTYFQNEAQLEKSRLLSDRFSAERPKGSFSTLEIQRTEQGDSAMYLCASSPDRVNREYVNEQFFGPGTRLTVL.

The CDR3 loop is CASRPKDRGPYEQYF. CDR3 nucleotides: TGTGCCAGCAGGCCCAAGGACAGGGGGCCTTACGAGCAGTACTTC. The chain has TRBV27 and TRBJ2-7, with 11 nucleotides matching TRBD1. The CDR3 contains 15 residues. The V and J ends lost 6 bases and 4 bases, in that order; junction bases with no gene match: 8. Germline V gene data show CDR1 as MNHEY and CDR2 as SMNVEV (reference sequence).

The V call is TRBV30, the J call TRBJ2-3; 8 positions agree with TRBD2. Germline CDR1 is GTSNPN and CDR2 is SVGIG (reference sequence). Trimming at V came to 5 bases and at J to 5 bases, leaving 6 bases not matched to a gene. CDR3 size: 13 residues. CDR3 sequence: CAWSRGEGDTQYF. In nucleotides, the CDR3 is TGTGCCTGGTCGCGGGGGGAAGGAGATACGCAGTATTTT.

The genes are TRBV2 and TRBJ1-2; tentatively, D is TRBD1 (6 bases). Germline V gives CDR1 SNHLY, CDR2 FYNNEI. Trimming took off 3 bases at V and 4 bases at J, with 12 bases between the two ends. CDR3 length: 14 residues. CDR3 sequence reads: CASSEDSTVYGYTF. The DNA of the CDR3 is TGTGCCAGCAGTGAGGACAGCACCGTCTATGGCTACACCTTC.

V and J are TRBV7-8 and TRBJ2-7, with 10 nucleotides matching TRBD1. The CDR3 extends over 16 amino acids. Germline assignment: CDR1 SGHVS and CDR2 FQNEAQ. J lost 4 bases, V lost 5 bases, and 11 bases had no gene match. DNA of the CDR3: TGTGCCAGCAGCACCAGACAGACAGGGGGCGGTTACGAGCAGTACTTC. This sequence encodes CASSTRQTGGGYEQYF.

The V call is TRBV9, the J call TRBJ2-2; 14 nucleotides match TRBD2. This CDR3 has 18 amino acids. The germline V gene has CDR1 SGDLS and CDR2 YYNGEE. V gave up 0 bases and J gave up 4 bases; unmatched junction bases: 5. In DNA, the CDR3 is TGTGCCAGCAGCGTAGGACTAGCGGGAGGGCAGCGCACCGGGGAGCTGTTTTTT. As protein: CASSVGLAGGQRTGELFF.

The chain links TRBV5-4 to TRBJ2-3; 11 bases line up with TRBD2. After removal of 5 bases from V and 4 bases from J, the junction contained 6 bases not matched to a gene. The CDR3 length is 15 residues. CDR1 SGHNT and CDR2 YYREEE come from the germline V gene (reference sequence). This CDR3 reads CASSMTSGMADTQYF. The CDR3 DNA is TGTGCCAGCAGTATGACTAGCGGGATGGCAGATACGCAGTATTTT.

This rearrangement joins TRBV9 to TRBJ2-1; 8 bases match TRBD2. Trimming removed 1 base from V and 8 bases from J; junction bases left unmatched: 8. The CDR3 extends over 15 amino acids. Germline V gene data show CDR1 as SGDLS and CDR2 as YYNGEE. Here the CDR3 DNA reads TGTGCCAGCAGCGTATCAGCGGGGGCTAGCCATGAGCAGTTCTTC. Protein product: CASSVSAGASHEQFF.

The chain uses TRBV23-1 and TRBJ2-1; 11 nucleotides match TRBD2. TRBV23-1 has ORF status, its function being uncertain. Trimming took 3 bases from V and 5 from J; bases not matched to a gene: 6. This CDR3 spans 16 amino acids. CDR3 sequence: CASSHLAGGGHNEQFF. The CDR3 nucleotides are TGCGCCAGCAGTCACCTAGCGGGAGGTGGCCACAATGAGCAGTTCTTC.

The V gene is TRBV28, the J gene TRBJ2-7; a possible D gene is TRBD2 (6 bases). There are 16 residues in the CDR3. The germline V gene has CDR1 MDHEN and CDR2 SYDVKM. Trimming pared 6 bases from V and 3 bases from J, leaving 21 bases between. CDR3 amino acids: CASSGLSLGGNYEQYF. The CDR3 nucleotides read TGTGCCAGCAGCGGACTAAGTCTGGGCGGAAACTACGAGCAGTACTTC.

CDR3 residues: CASSNINYGYTF. The CDR3 DNA reads TGTGCCAGCAGTAACATCAACTATGGCTACACCTTC. This rearrangement joins TRBV6-5 to TRBJ1-2, with D unresolved. The CDR3 length is 12 residues. CDR1 is MNHEY, CDR2 SVGAGI, per germline. With 5 bases removed from V and 2 bases from J, the gap between germline ends came to 6 bases.

The chain joins TRBV30 to TRBJ2-1, with TRBD2 matching over 8 bases. CDR3 length: 15 amino acids. V dropped 3 bases and J dropped 7; count of bases not matched to a gene: 11. The germline V gene has CDR1 GTSNPN and CDR2 SVGIG (reference sequence). The CDR3 DNA sequence: TGTGCCTGGAGGACGACGGGAGGGCCCGGTAATGAGCAGTTCTTC. Amino acid sequence: CAWRTTGGPGNEQFF. Full variable domain (remainder filled in from reference TRBV30 and TRBJ2-1): SQTIHQWPATLVQPVGSPLSLECTVEGTSNPNLYWYRQAAGRGLQLLFYSVGIGQISSEVPQNLSASRPQDRQFILSSKKLLLSDSGFYLCAWRTTGGPGNEQFFGPGTRLTVL.

The table lists this clone with a few counts. The CDR3 is CASSLNRAQDTQYF. Here the CDR3 DNA reads TGTGCCAGCAGCTTAAACAGGGCTCAGGATACGCAGTATTTT. The gene calls are TRBV7-3 and TRBJ2-3; D perhaps matches TRBD1 (6 bases). V lost 1 base, J lost 6 bases, and 11 bases lay in between. This CDR3 region has 14 residues. Per germline, CDR1 SGHTA and CDR2 FQGTGA.

This clone was seen just once. V usage is TRBV7-3 and J usage is TRBJ2-2; 7 positions agree with TRBD1. Germline V gives CDR1 SGHTA, CDR2 FQGTGA. The CDR3 loop spans 14 amino acids. The V gene end was trimmed by 5 bases and the J gene end by 7 bases; junction bases not matched to a gene: 7. This CDR3 reads CASSRDSMDGELFF. DNA of the CDR3: TGTGCCAGCAGCCGGGACAGTATGGACGGGGAGCTGTTTTTT.